This note documents a single T cell receptor (beta chain) sequence. The antigen remains unidentified. The germline CDR1 and CDR2 sequences are MNHNS and SASEGT. Trimming stripped 8 bases from V and 5 bases from J, with 19 bases between. There are 14 residues in the CDR3. The data were obtained in a study of shared clonotypes between healthy human individuals. Study overall: CD4 naive and memory got three plates each, CD8 naive two, CD8 memory one.

Study conclusions and caveats: Sharing of clonotypes among donors was expected to vary with sequencing depth.

Assay execution proceeded at the deep level. The data were produced by immunoSEQ multiplex PCR, yet TCRdb's version contains in-frame clones alone and is incomplete. The table lists roughly 700,000 clones, 90% of them singletons, with more than 30% in the top ten. Sequenced material: memory CD8+ T cells from PBMCs. Stated subset: CD45RO+ cells pooled with CCR7-negative TemRA cells. This chain links TRBV6-1 with TRBJ2-7; D remains unclear. The clonotype comes from a man aged 18 to 30 in good health. Some clones in this sample may be carry-over from other donors' samples. The CDR3 sequence: CASLYSLPGNEQYF. The CDR3 bases are TGTGCCAGCCTATATAGTCTCCCGGGCAACGAGCAGTACTTC.